Shown below are 15 T cell receptor beta chains from a single sample sequenced in a study of shared clonotypes between healthy human individuals. Data came from immunoSEQ multiplex PCR; TCRdb stores just in-frame clones and leaves some out. The sample contains roughly 2.4 million clones, approximately 95% of which appear only once. Sequenced input: naive CD4+ T cells sorted from blood. Subset meaning: CD45RA+ positively selected. Every receptor here comes from a man between 18 and 29 years old in good health.

The J gene is TRBJ1-5, the V gene TRBV19; a possible D gene is TRBD1 (6 bases). From germline, CDR1 is LNHDA and CDR2 SQIVND (reference sequence). Trimming pared 5 bases from V and 0 bases from J, leaving 14 bases between. This CDR3 spans 16 amino acids. CDR3 loop: CASSPPTGTSNQPQHF. CDR3 coding DNA: TGTGCCAGTAGTCCCCCCACAGGGACTAGCAATCAGCCCCAGCATTTT.

V is TRBV5-1 and J is TRBJ2-7, with 8 positions matching TRBD1. The length of the CDR3 is 15 residues. The J segment lost 1 base and the V segment lost 0 bases, leaving 3 bases of the junction unmatched. The germline V gene has CDR1 SGHRS and CDR2 YFSETQ. The CDR3 region is CASSLGTGWSYEQYF. The CDR3 coding sequence is TGCGCCAGCAGCTTGGGGACAGGGTGGTCCTACGAGCAGTACTTC.

In the case of this clone: Other DNA sequences from this sample encode an identical CDR3 as well. Here the CDR3 reads CASSRGGLGNQPQHF. The CDR3 DNA follows: TGTGCCAGCAGCCGAGGGGGGCTAGGCAATCAGCCCCAGCATTTT. This chain links TRBV6-5 with TRBJ1-5; D may be TRBD1 (6 bases). Germline CDR1 is MNHEY and CDR2 is SVGAGI. V shed 6 bases and J shed 2 bases, with 14 bases lying between them. The CDR3 length is 15 residues.

This clone has a single count. The rearrangement links TRBV5-1 to TRBJ1-5; D perhaps matches TRBD1 (6 bases). V was cut by 0 bases and J by 5 bases, with 9 bases left in between. In germline, CDR1 is SGHRS, CDR2 YFSETQ. The CDR3 runs to 14 residues. CDR3 nucleotides: TGCGCCAGCAGCTTGGTTGCAGGGGATCAGCCCCAGCATTTT. It encodes CASSLVAGDQPQHF. Using reference TRBV5-1 and TRBJ1-5 for the parts outside the CDR3, the full variable domain is KAGVTQTPRYLIKTRGQQVTLSCSPISGHRSVSWYQQTPGQGLQFLFEYFSETQRNKGNFPGRFSGRQFSNSRSEMNVSTLELGDSALYLCASSLVAGDQPQHFGDGTRLSIL.

Comment on this clone: Other DNA variants within this sample encode the same CDR3. V and J are TRBV30 and TRBJ2-7; D is unclear. CDR1 and CDR2 (germline): GTSNPN, SVGIG (reference sequence). V lost 0 bases to trimming and J lost 3 bases, with 3 bases between them. The CDR3 sequence is 11 residues long. The DNA for the CDR3 is TGTGCCTGGAGTGTCTTCTACGAGCAGTACTTC. Residues: CAWSVFYEQYF.

The table lists this clone with a count of one. The chain combines TRBV6-5 with TRBJ2-5, with D perhaps matching TRBD1 (5 bases). The V and J ends lost 0 bases and 4 bases respectively, with 9 bases between them. CDR1 and CDR2 from the germline V gene are MNHEY and SVGAGI. The CDR3 runs 14 residues. The CDR3 nucleotides are TGTGCCAGCAGTTACTCGATGCAGGGAGAGACCCAGTACTTC. Encoded protein: CASSYSMQGETQYF.

The CDR3 is CASSSGTEYNQPQHF. In DNA, the CDR3 is TGTGCCAGCAGTTCCGGGACAGAGTACAATCAGCCCCAGCATTTT. This rearrangement joins TRBV6-6 to TRBJ1-5; TRBD1 aligns across 7 bases. The V and J ends lost 4 bases and 3 bases, in that order; junction bases with no gene match: 6. From germline, CDR1 is MNHNY and CDR2 SVGAGI (reference sequence). The CDR3 is 15 residues long.

The gene calls are TRBV7-9 and TRBJ2-7, with TRBD1 matching over 9 bases. The germline V gene has CDR1 SEHNR and CDR2 FQNEAQ (reference sequence). The CDR3 has 15 residues. Losses at the gene ends were 0 bases for V and 7 bases for J; bases not matched to a gene: 7. In DNA, the CDR3 is TGTGCCAGCAGCTTAGCGACAGGGGGGATTGGGGAGCAGTACTTC. Its translation is CASSLATGGIGEQYF.

The chain uses TRBV28 and TRBJ1-4; D remains ambiguous. The CDR3 length is 14 residues. Germline values: CDR1 MDHEN, CDR2 SYDVKM. The V and J ends lost 8 bases and 3 bases respectively, with 13 bases between them. The CDR3 nucleotides are TGTGCCAGCGGGTCTAGGAGTTCTAATGAAAAACTGTTTTTT. Translating gives CASGSRSSNEKLFF.

The chain is built from TRBV7-2 and TRBJ2-1; D uncertain. The CDR3 covers 14 residues. V dropped 5 bases and J dropped 0 bases, with 8 bases sitting between them. Germline V gene lookup returns CDR1 SGHTA and CDR2 FQGNSA. CDR3: CASSKKSSYNEQFF. The CDR3 DNA reads as TGTGCCAGCAGCAAGAAGAGCTCCTACAATGAGCAGTTCTTC.

The V call is TRBV2, the J call TRBJ2-7; unclear D gene. The V and J ends lost 2 bases and 3 bases respectively, with 11 bases between them. Per the germline V gene, CDR1 is SNHLY and CDR2 is FYNNEI. This CDR3 comprises 14 residues. CDR3 DNA sequence: TGTGCCAGCAGTGAATTTACGACGGACTACGAGCAGTACTTC. This translates into CASSEFTTDYEQYF.

The rearrangement joins TRBV5-1 to TRBJ2-7, with 12 bases fitting TRBD1. The junction had 5 bases not matched to a gene; V was cut back by 0 bases and J by 7 bases. CDR1 is SGHRS, CDR2 YFSETQ, per germline. The CDR3 loop spans 15 amino acids. CDR3: CASSLVGQGAMEQYF. CDR3 sequence (DNA): TGCGCCAGCAGCTTGGTGGGACAGGGGGCGATGGAGCAGTACTTC. Full variable domain (remainder filled in from reference TRBV5-1 and TRBJ2-7): KAGVTQTPRYLIKTRGQQVTLSCSPISGHRSVSWYQQTPGQGLQFLFEYFSETQRNKGNFPGRFSGRQFSNSRSEMNVSTLELGDSALYLCASSLVGQGAMEQYFGPGTRLTVT.

Details on this clone: The sample contains more than one DNA sequence encoding this CDR3. The chain combines TRBV19 with TRBJ2-5, with D tentatively TRBD2 (5 bases). The length of the CDR3 is 13 residues. Germline CDR1 reads LNHDA; CDR2 reads SQIVND (reference sequence). Deletions cut 5 bases from V and 5 bases from J, with 12 bases between. The DNA of the CDR3 is TGTGCCAGTAGTTCCTCTGGAGGCGAGACCCAGTACTTC. Translation gives CASSSSGGETQYF.

The rearrangement joins TRBV5-3 to TRBJ1-4; D gene ambiguous. TRBV5-3 is an open reading frame, and its role is uncertain. The CDR3 has 16 residues. The ends were cut back, 4 bases at V and 6 bases at J, with 19 bases in the middle. CDR3 amino acids: CARSADGPPRDEKLFF. The DNA for the CDR3 is TGTGCCAGAAGCGCCGACGGGCCCCCTAGGGATGAAAAACTGTTTTTT.

This clone was observed a single time. The chain employs TRBV7-9 and TRBJ2-7; TRBD1 matches 8 bases. V trimming: 3 bases; J trimming: 6 bases; junction bases outside the gene matches: 7. Per germline, CDR1 SEHNR and CDR2 FQNEAQ (reference sequence). This CDR3 contains 14 residues. This CDR3 reads CASSFPGQVVEQYF. The CDR3 bases are TGTGCCAGCAGCTTCCCGGGACAGGTGGTCGAGCAGTACTTC.